A selection of T cell receptor beta chains follows, all from one sample in a study of T cell responses to AZD1222 COVID-19 vaccine. Sequencing was performed with immunoSEQ multiplex PCR; in TCRdb, only in-frame clones are kept and a portion is missing. The table has around 110,000 clones, roughly 87% seen once. Sequencing used peripheral blood, obtained on day 0 of AZD1222 vaccination. The receptor source for this set is an adult in good health. CDR3s include the opening cysteine and the closing phenylalanine or tryptophan. D genes are given only for firm matches. A clone size is listed for some rows: how often the clone was seen (once, few, many), or a class if it is expanded.

clone size	CDR3 length	D gene	V gene	J gene	CDR3 protein	CDR3 DNA
-	15	-	TRBV5-8	TRBJ2-5	CASSPGRTIGETQYF	TGTGCCAGCAGCCCTGGACGGACCATAGGGGAGACCCAGTACTTC
once	13	-	TRBV18	TRBJ2-1	CASSPPAKNEQFF	TGTGCCAGCTCACCACCGGCAAAAAATGAGCAGTTCTTC
-	15	TRBD1	TRBV10-3	TRBJ1-4	CAISATGGGNEKLFF	TGTGCCATCAGCGCTACAGGGGGTGGTAATGAAAAACTGTTTTTT
-	13	TRBD1	TRBV4-2	TRBJ1-2	CASSQGQGGGYTF	TGTGCCAGCAGCCAAGGTCAGGGGGGTGGCTACACCTTC
-	13	-	TRBV7-9	TRBJ2-5	CASSFSGVETQYF	TGTGCCAGCAGCTTCTCAGGGGTGGAGACCCAGTACTTC
-	14	TRBD1	TRBV18	TRBJ1-1	CASSGTGRDTEAFF	TGTGCCAGCTCCGGGACAGGGCGGGACACTGAAGCTTTCTTT
-	14	TRBD1	TRBV10-3	TRBJ1-6	CAISDGTGYSPLHF	TGTGCCATCAGTGACGGGACAGGATATTCACCCCTCCACTTT
-	11	-	TRBV27	TRBJ2-1	CASSLFNEQFF	TGTGCCAGCAGTTTATTTAATGAGCAGTTCTTC
-	15	-	TRBV14	TRBJ1-4	CASSQGGATNEKLFF	TGTGCCAGCAGCCAGGGCGGGGCAACTAATGAAAAACTGTTTTTT
-	15	-	TRBV7-9	TRBJ1-1	CASSLVGGGNTEAFF	TGTGCCAGCAGCTTAGTAGGGGGAGGGAACACTGAAGCTTTCTTT
-	13	-	TRBV5-1	TRBJ2-7	CASSLDDTGEQYF	TGCGCCAGCAGCTTGGATGATACGGGCGAGCAGTACTTC
-	13	-	TRBV30	TRBJ1-5	CAWSEQVLGPQHF	TGTGCCTGGAGTGAACAAGTTTTGGGGCCCCAGCATTTT
-	15	-	TRBV5-5	TRBJ1-1	CASSLAGGDSTEAFF	TGTGCCAGCAGCTTGGCGGGGGGTGATAGCACTGAAGCTTTCTTT
-	15	-	TRBV13	TRBJ1-4	CASSIWATEDEKLFF	TGTGCCAGCAGCATCTGGGCCACGGAGGATGAAAAACTGTTTTTT
once	15	TRBD2	TRBV5-8	TRBJ2-1	CASRVPGLGYNEQFF	TGTGCCAGCAGGGTACCGGGACTAGGTTACAATGAGCAGTTCTTC
-	13	-	TRBV3-1/TRBV3-2	TRBJ1-1	CASSQVGGPEAFF	TGTGCCAGCAGCCAAGTTGGGGGCCCTGAAGCTTTCTTT
-	16	-	TRBV27	TRBJ1-1	CASSGRLGGLGTEAFF	TGTGCCAGCAGTGGACGTCTTGGGGGTCTGGGCACTGAAGCTTTCTTT
-	15	-	TRBV5-1	TRBJ2-7	CASSSGHVEGYEQYF	TGCGCCAGCAGCTCGGGACATGTCGAGGGCTACGAGCAGTACTTC
-	12	-	TRBV6-5	TRBJ1-1	CASSPMNTEAFF	TGTGCCAGCAGTCCGATGAACACTGAAGCTTTCTTT
-	16	TRBD1	TRBV4-3	TRBJ1-2	CASSQDDGTGPYGYTF	TGCGCCAGCAGCCAAGATGATGGGACAGGACCCTATGGCTACACCTTC
few	16	-	TRBV24-1	TRBJ1-5	CAMKWVGGNSNQPQHF	TGTGCCATGAAGTGGGTCGGGGGGAATAGCAATCAGCCCCAGCATTTT
-	13	-	TRBV11-3	TRBJ2-7	CASSLLDRGEQYF	TGTGCCAGCAGCTTACTAGACCGGGGCGAGCAGTACTTC
-	13	-	TRBV6-5	TRBJ1-1	CASNKQGMTEAFF	TGTGCCAGCAACAAACAGGGAATGACTGAAGCTTTCTTT
-	18	-	TRBV7-9	TRBJ2-3	CASSLGPGAGEPTDTQYF	TGTGCCAGCAGCTTAGGGCCCGGGGCGGGCGAACCCACAGATACGCAGTATTTT
-	16	TRBD2	TRBV14	TRBJ2-7	CASSLLTLADPYEQYF	TGTGCCAGCAGCCTACTAACCCTAGCGGACCCCTACGAGCAGTACTTC
once	13	-	TRBV14	TRBJ2-5	CASSRAWGQTQYF	TGTGCCAGCAGCCGGGCTTGGGGGCAGACCCAGTACTTC
-	15	-	TRBV9	TRBJ2-1	CASSVAPGSYNEQFF	TGTGCCAGCAGCGTAGCTCCCGGCTCCTACAATGAGCAGTTCTTC
-	12	-	TRBV2	TRBJ2-3	CAGAGDTDTQYF	TGTGCCGGCGCTGGGGACACAGATACGCAGTATTTT
-	13	-	TRBV5-1	TRBJ2-1	CASSLARGHEQFF	TGCGCCAGCAGCTTGGCGCGGGGCCATGAGCAGTTCTTC
-	14	-	TRBV6-5	TRBJ2-7	CASRKGATIYEQYF	TGTGCCAGTCGAAAGGGAGCCACGATCTACGAGCAGTACTTC
-	15	-	TRBV6-5	TRBJ1-4	CASSYGQPFNEKLFF	TGTGCCAGCAGTTACGGACAGCCTTTTAATGAAAAACTGTTTTTT
-	13	-	TRBV7-3	TRBJ2-1	CASSSPPYNEQFF	TGTGCCAGCAGCTCACCCCCATACAATGAGCAGTTCTTC
-	13	-	TRBV3-1/TRBV3-2	TRBJ2-3	CASSQVAGNTQYF	TGTGCCAGCAGCCAAGTGGCCGGGAATACGCAGTATTTT
-	12	TRBD1	TRBV11-1	TRBJ2-1	CASSQDRGQRFF	TGTGCCAGCAGCCAAGACAGGGGGCAGCGGTTCTTC
-	15	TRBD2	TRBV18	TRBJ2-7	CASSRLGEREGEQYF	TGTGCCAGCTCACGATTAGGGGAAAGGGAGGGCGAGCAGTACTTC
once	13	TRBD1	TRBV19	TRBJ1-2	CASTGTAGGGYTF	TGTGCCAGCACAGGGACAGCCGGTGGAGGCTACACCTTC
-	14	-	TRBV4-3	TRBJ1-1	CASSQVGGTPEAFF	TGCGCCAGCAGCCAAGTGGGAGGGACCCCTGAAGCTTTCTTT
once	14	TRBD1	TRBV11-2	TRBJ2-7	CASGWGQGAYEQYF	TGTGCCAGCGGTTGGGGACAGGGGGCCTACGAGCAGTACTTC
-	13	-	TRBV5-1	TRBJ2-6	CASRASGANVLTF	TGCGCCAGCAGGGCGTCTGGGGCCAACGTCCTGACTTTC
-	12	-	TRBV30	TRBJ2-7	CAWTSDSGEQYF	TGTGCCTGGACCTCCGACAGCGGCGAGCAGTACTTC
-	17	-	TRBV5-5	TRBJ2-2	CASSTFGVNGNTGELFF	TGTGCCAGCAGCACCTTCGGAGTTAATGGGAACACCGGGGAGCTGTTTTTT
-	13	-	TRBV7-2	TRBJ2-5	CASSLSDRETQYF	TGTGCCAGCAGCTTGTCGGACCGGGAGACCCAGTACTTC
-	16	-	TRBV24-1	TRBJ2-1	CATSDGGSGIYNEQFF	TGTGCCACCAGTGATGGGGGATCAGGGATCTACAATGAGCAGTTCTTC
-	14	-	TRBV14	TRBJ1-2	CASSQDRGWGGYTF	TGTGCCAGCAGCCAAGATCGAGGGTGGGGAGGCTACACCTTC
-	12	-	TRBV15	TRBJ1-1	CATSRAQGEAFF	TGTGCCACCAGCAGAGCGCAGGGCGAAGCTTTCTTT
-	13	-	TRBV14	TRBJ1-1	CASSDTGYTEAFF	TGTGCCAGCAGCGATACAGGCTACACTGAAGCTTTCTTT
-	16	-	TRBV27	TRBJ1-2	CASSPTRIGRNYGYTF	TGTGCCAGCAGTCCCACTCGTATCGGACGAAACTATGGCTACACCTTC
-	16	-	TRBV4-1	TRBJ1-2	CASSQVESEANYGYTF	TGCGCCAGCAGCCAAGTAGAATCAGAGGCGAACTATGGCTACACCTTC
-	12	-	TRBV7-2	TRBJ1-4	CASSLMEEKLFF	TGTGCCAGCAGCTTAATGGAGGAAAAACTGTTTTTT
-	15	-	TRBV7-2	TRBJ2-2	CASSLMSANTGELFF	TGTGCCAGCAGCTTAATGTCAGCGAACACCGGGGAGCTGTTTTTT
-	12	-	TRBV29-1	TRBJ2-7	CSVEDGGREQYF	TGCAGCGTTGAAGACGGTGGGCGTGAGCAGTACTTC
-	13	-	TRBV9	TRBJ2-7	CASSPPSSYEQYF	TGTGCCAGCAGCCCTCCAAGCTCCTACGAGCAGTACTTC
-	15	-	TRBV7-2	TRBJ2-2	CASRENPANTGELFF	TGTGCCAGCAGGGAAAATCCAGCGAACACCGGGGAGCTGTTTTTT